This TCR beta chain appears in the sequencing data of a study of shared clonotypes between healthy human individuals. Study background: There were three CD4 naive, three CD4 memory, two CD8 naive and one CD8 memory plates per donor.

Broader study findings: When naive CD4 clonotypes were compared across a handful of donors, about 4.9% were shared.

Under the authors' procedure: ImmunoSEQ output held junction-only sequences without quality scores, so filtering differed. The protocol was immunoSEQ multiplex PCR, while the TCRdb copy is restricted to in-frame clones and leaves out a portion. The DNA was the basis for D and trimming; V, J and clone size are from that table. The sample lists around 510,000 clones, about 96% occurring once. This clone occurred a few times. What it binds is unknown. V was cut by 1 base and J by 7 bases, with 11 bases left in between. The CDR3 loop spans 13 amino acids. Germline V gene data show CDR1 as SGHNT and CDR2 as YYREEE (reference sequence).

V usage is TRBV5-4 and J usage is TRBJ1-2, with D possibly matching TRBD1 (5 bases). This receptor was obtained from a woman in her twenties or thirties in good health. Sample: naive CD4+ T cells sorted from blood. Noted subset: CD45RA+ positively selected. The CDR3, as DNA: TGTGCCAGCAGCTTGCAGGGAACCTCTGGCTACACCTTC. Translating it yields CASSLQGTSGYTF.